This T cell receptor (beta chain) was sequenced for a study of CD8 T cells in Susac syndrome. Trimming removed 2 bases from V and 5 bases from J, with 11 bases in between. The CDR3 runs 14 residues. Per the germline V gene, CDR1 is MDHEN and CDR2 is SYDVKM. Reverse transcription of 0.5 to 1 ug RNA was performed with random hexamers. TCRdb recomputed calls from the immunoSEQ multiplex PCR reads with MiXCR, one row per CDR3 protein. The sample holds about 400,000 distinct CDR3 sequences; more than 80% are singletons and the top ten take approximately 0.11%. This clonotype was picked up one time. Sequencing targeted TCR beta in T cells from blood (CD8+ and CD4+). Negative isolation was applied to CD8+ and CD4+ T cells, and FACS enrichment was applied to TEMRA cells.

The sequenced sample consisted of CD8+ T cells from PBMCs. The receptor was derived from a human donor with multiple sclerosis. The chain uses TRBV28 and TRBJ2-3; D not certain. CDR3 sequence: CASSLTDLLDTQYF. The CDR3 region has the DNA TGTGCCAGCAGTTTAACCGATCTGTTAGATACGCAGTATTTT.